This TCR beta chain was found in a study of human T cells and chemical hapten exposure. Time point meaning: patch test 3, about 24 weeks after DPC sensitization. Indicated treatment: therapeutic diphenylcyclopropenone sensitization with weekly scalp DPC. Total RNA was extracted from unfractionated whole blood. With regard to this clonotype: Its antigen is as yet unknown.

General study findings and limits: The number of TCRs over 1 in 1000 frequency stayed unchanged after DPC. Relative to controls, expanded TCRs formed significantly more large CDR3 similarity clusters.

The study's library attached unique molecular identifiers to single cDNA molecules. From the RACE reads, TCRdb called clonotypes with MiXCR, one entry per CDR3 protein. The sample contains around 110,000 distinct CDR3 sequences, about 11% of which appear only once. CDR1 MNHEY and CDR2 SVGAGI come from the germline V gene. V was shortened by 7 bases and J by 6 bases, with 16 bases between the two germline ends. The CDR3 runs 13 residues. V usage is TRBV6-5 and J usage is TRBJ2-7; weak D call: TRBD2 (6 bases). This TCR derives from a woman aged 45-65 years with alopecia areata. Some clones in this sample may be carry-over from other donors' samples. The sequencing here drew on whole blood, taken in connection with sensitization to the hapten diphenylcyclopropenone (DPC). In DNA, the CDR3 is TGTGCCAGCACCGGGACTGCGGGCGCCGAGCAGTACTTC. Translation gives CASTGTAGAEQYF.